These 18 T cell receptor beta chains share one sample of origin, sequenced in a study of blood T cell repertoires in COVID-19. TCRdb's table, derived via immunoSEQ multiplex PCR, lists solely in-frame clones and lacks some. The sample lists a few hundred thousand clones; approximately 90% were seen once. The sample consisted of PBMCs or T cells enriched from blood (not recorded which). These receptors came from a man aged 25 to 40 who had recovered from COVID-19.

This clone appeared a single time. The chain recombines TRBV14 with TRBJ2-2; D might be TRBD2 (7 bases). This CDR3 has 20 amino acids. V was cut by 1 base and J by 2 bases, with 23 bases left in between. Germline lookup yields CDR1 SGHDN and CDR2 FVKESK. CDR3 nucleotide sequence: TGTGCCAGCAGCCAAGCTGTCTGGAGGGGGGGATTGGTCAACACCGGGGAGCTGTTTTTT. Protein: CASSQAVWRGGLVNTGELFF.

V usage is TRBV18 and J usage is TRBJ2-1; TRBD2 aligns across 14 bases. V gave up 3 bases and J gave up 7 bases; unmatched junction bases: 8. The length of the CDR3 is 17 residues. Germline V lookup: CDR1 KGHSH, CDR2 LQKENI. The CDR3 DNA is TGTGCCAGCTCACCGGGTCGACTAGCGGGGGGGTTTAATGAGCAGTTCTTC. Protein: CASSPGRLAGGFNEQFF.

This clone was picked up one time. The CDR3 reads CASRGGDRVNQPQHF. The CDR3 coding sequence is TGTGCCAGCAGGGGGGGGGACAGGGTTAATCAGCCCCAGCATTTT. This chain joins TRBV28 and TRBJ1-5; TRBD1 agrees at 9 bases. Trimming removed 6 bases from V and 4 bases from J; junction bases left unmatched: 7. The CDR3 covers 15 residues. From germline, CDR1 is MDHEN and CDR2 SYDVKM.

To note about this clone: Compared with germline, one end of the junction differs, possibly owing to a read error. The chain couples TRBV27 to TRBJ2-1; 12 bases match TRBD2. Germline loops: CDR1 MNHEY, CDR2 SMNVEV (reference sequence). The CDR3 has 12 amino acids. The CDR3 reads CASTSGLAGLIF. The CDR3 DNA reads TGTGCCAGCACCTCGGGACTAGCGGGCTTAATCTTC.

This clone came up once. The gene calls are TRBV27 and TRBJ1-1, with 8 bases identical to TRBD1. The length of the CDR3 is 13 residues. The V and J ends lost 5 bases and 4 bases, in that order; junction bases with no gene match: 3. Germline lookup yields CDR1 MNHEY and CDR2 SMNVEV (reference sequence). Written as DNA, the CDR3 is TGTGCCAGCAGTCCCGGGACAGGCACTGAAGCTTTCTTT. This sequence encodes CASSPGTGTEAFF.

The J gene is TRBJ1-5, the V gene TRBV10-3; 9 bases line up with TRBD1. Germline lookup yields CDR1 ENHRY and CDR2 SYGVKD. With 0 bases clipped from V and 6 bases from J, the junction kept 6 bases outside the gene matches. The CDR3 is 16 residues long. As DNA, the CDR3 is TGTGCCATCAGTGAGTCAGGGACAGGGTTCTTTCAGCCCCAGCATTTT. Its protein is CAISESGTGFFQPQHF.

The chain uses TRBV5-4 and TRBJ1-6; tentatively, D is TRBD1 (6 bases). Between the trimmed V and J ends, which lost 4 bases and 7 bases, there was a span of 15 bases. Germline lookup yields CDR1 SGHNT and CDR2 YYREEE (reference sequence). The CDR3 sequence is 15 residues long. The CDR3: CASSAQDSLNSPLHF. CDR3 sequence (DNA): TGTGCCAGCAGCGCACAGGACAGCCTAAATTCACCCCTCCACTTT.

This chain uses TRBV7-2 with TRBJ2-4; D possibly corresponds to TRBD2 (8 bases). Between the trimmed V and J ends, which lost 6 bases and 8 bases, there was a span of 20 bases. The CDR3 is 15 amino acids. Germline lookup yields CDR1 SGHTA and CDR2 FQGNSA. The CDR3 nucleotides read TGTGCCAGCAGTCAGGGGGGCGGGAGGAGGGACATTCAGTACTTC. This translates into CASSQGGGRRDIQYF.

This chain connects TRBV4-1 to TRBJ1-4, with D perhaps matching TRBD1 (5 bases). Germline CDR1 MGHRA, CDR2 YSYEKL. V was cut by 2 bases and J by 3 bases, with 13 bases left in between. The CDR3 has 16 residues. This chain's CDR3 is CASSQLGVGANEKLFF. CDR3 nucleotide sequence: TGCGCCAGCAGCCAATTAGGGGTCGGAGCTAATGAAAAACTGTTTTTT.

The rearrangement uses TRBV11-2 and TRBJ1-2, with 8 bases matching TRBD1. There are 17 residues in the CDR3. The J segment lost 3 bases and the V segment lost 1 base, leaving 10 bases of the junction unmatched. The germline V gene encodes CDR1 SGHAT and CDR2 FQNNGV. CDR3 nucleotides: TGTGCCAGCAGCTTAGCATTCGGACAGGGATATGACTATGGCTACACCTTC. It is translated as CASSLAFGQGYDYGYTF. Drawing the rest from reference TRBV11-2 and TRBJ1-2, the complete variable domain is EAGVAQSPRYKIIEKRQSVAFWCNPISGHATLYWYQQILGQGPKLLIQFQNNGVVDDSQLPKDRFSAERLKGVDSTLKIQPAKLEDSAVYLCASSLAFGQGYDYGYTFGSGTRLTVV.

V and J are TRBV5-3 and TRBJ2-7; D may be TRBD2 (7 bases). TRBV5-3 carries the ORF label, with uncertain function. The germline V and J ends were trimmed by 2 bases and 3 bases, with 15 bases remaining between them. The CDR3 loop spans 15 amino acids. In DNA, the CDR3 is TGTGCCAGAAGCTTACCTCCGGGGGGCCTCTACGAGCAGTACTTC. Protein: CARSLPPGGLYEQYF.

The chain employs TRBV28 and TRBJ2-1; TRBD1 matches 8 bases. J was trimmed by 2 bases and V by 9 bases; bases with no gene match: 6. Germline values: CDR1 MDHEN, CDR2 SYDVKM. The CDR3 totals 14 residues. The CDR3 spells CASRTGGTYNEQFF. DNA of the CDR3: TGTGCCAGTAGAACAGGGGGGACCTACAATGAGCAGTTCTTC.

The genes are TRBV6-2 or TRBV6-3 and TRBJ2-7, with 9 bases aligning to TRBD2. This CDR3 is built from 14 residues. With 6 bases clipped from V and 2 bases from J, the junction kept 5 bases outside the gene matches. Germline CDR1 MNHEY, CDR2 SVGEGT. The CDR3 sequence: CASSSSGNTYEQYF. In DNA form, the CDR3 reads TGTGCCAGCAGCTCTAGCGGGAATACCTACGAGCAGTACTTC.

This chain uses TRBV30 with TRBJ2-7; TRBD2 aligns across 8 bases. V gave up 2 bases and J gave up 4 bases; unmatched junction bases: 7. Germline V gene sequence: CDR1 GTSNPN, CDR2 SVGIG (reference sequence). This CDR3 is 14 amino acids long. DNA for the CDR3: TGTGCCTGGAGTCTAGGACTAGCTCGATACGAGCAGTACTTC. This translates into CAWSLGLARYEQYF. Based on the CDR3 plus reference TRBV30 and TRBJ2-7, the full variable domain is SQTIHQWPATLVQPVGSPLSLECTVEGTSNPNLYWYRQAAGRGLQLLFYSVGIGQISSEVPQNLSASRPQDRQFILSSKKLLLSDSGFYLCAWSLGLARYEQYFGPGTRLTVT.

The chain combines TRBV13 with TRBJ2-1; 8 bases map to TRBD1. V lost 5 bases to trimming and J lost 7 bases; unmatched junction nucleotides: 7. This CDR3 comprises 14 residues. Per germline, CDR1 PRHDT and CDR2 FYEKMQ (reference sequence). This CDR3 is CASSERTGWNEQFF. The CDR3 region has the DNA TGTGCCAGCAGCGAACGGACAGGGTGGAATGAGCAGTTCTTC.

The rearrangement links TRBV30 to TRBJ1-6, with 9 bases aligning to TRBD1. This CDR3 contains 14 residues. Germline V gene lookup returns CDR1 GTSNPN and CDR2 SVGIG (reference sequence). Trimming removed 3 bases from V and 7 bases from J; junction bases left unmatched: 4. This CDR3 reads CAWRETGGNSPLHF. The DNA of the CDR3 is TGTGCCTGGAGGGAGACAGGGGGGAATTCACCCCTCCACTTT.

The rearrangement links TRBV11-2 to TRBJ2-1; 7 nucleotides agree with TRBD1. With V trimmed by 5 bases and J by 8 bases, 12 bases remained unmatched. The germline gives CDR1 SGHAT, CDR2 FQNNGV. There are 15 residues in the CDR3. The CDR3 loop is CASSPQGLTGDEQFF. CDR3 coding DNA: TGTGCCAGCAGCCCACAGGGTTTAACAGGGGATGAGCAGTTCTTC.

The chain combines TRBV14 with TRBJ2-5; D perhaps matches TRBD1 (6 bases). V lost 1 base, J lost 9 bases, and 15 bases lay in between. CDR1 and CDR2 from the germline V gene are SGHDN and FVKESK. This CDR3 is 14 amino acids long. The CDR3 nucleotides read TGTGCCAGCAGCCAAGCGGGGCAGGGGCGGCCCCAGTACTTC. This gives the protein CASSQAGQGRPQYF.